This T cell receptor (beta chain) was found in a study of beta chain features in type 1 diabetes. One heparinised draw of blood, averaging approximately 110 mL, came from each donor. Sorted CD4+ subsets: naive, central memory, regulatory, stem cell-like memory (CD45RO/CCR7/CD25/CD127/CD95/CD27 panel). V lost 6 bases and J lost 8; bases outside the gene matches: 16. This CDR3 has 17 amino acids. Germline CDR1 SGHTA, CDR2 FQGNSA. Study-level points and caveats: Sampled from patients, naive, central memory and Treg TCRB repertoires appeared more similar than those sampled from healthy donors. PCR might favor shorter templates, equally in patients and controls.

Expressed TCRB transcripts got sequenced, as all isolated RNA was reverse transcribed. Measured with immunoSEQ multiplex PCR; TCRdb has only the in-frame clones, and not every one. Of 140,000 to 150,000 clones in the sample, about 10% were seen once. On this clone: The antigen remains undetermined.

The TCR sequence derives from a young man in good health. Sequencing was carried out using naive CD4+ T cells from blood. The V and J genes are TRBV7-2 and TRBJ2-1; 10 nucleotides align to TRBD2. CDR3 in amino acids: CASRNPSSGGSFYEQFF. The CDR3 bases are TGTGCCAGCAGGAACCCCTCTAGCGGGGGAAGCTTTTATGAGCAGTTCTTC. The whole variable domain, filled in from reference TRBV7-2 and TRBJ2-1, reads GAGVSQSPSNKVTEKGKDVELRCDPISGHTALYWYRQSLGQGLEFLIYFQGNSAPDKSGLPSDRFSAERTGGSVSTLTIQRTQQEDSAVYLCASRNPSSGGSFYEQFFGPGTRLTVL.